This T cell receptor beta chain derives from a study of T cell repertoires in cytomegalovirus infection. Overall study context: Selection of CMV epitopes for the study included recently identified HLA-C-restricted and well-studied HLA-B-restricted ones. The public TCR beta signatures pointed to both CMV infection and matching HLA type. Study observations and caveats: Cumulative public TCR beta family frequency identified CMV carriers with the relevant HLA. Within the response measured ex vivo, HLA-C-restricted CMV-specific TCR beta clonotypes were dominant.

This CDR3 contains 16 residues. The V gene lost 3 bases and the J gene lost 0 bases, with 12 bases spanning the gap. Per the germline V gene, CDR1 is KGHSH and CDR2 is LQKENI. Comments on this clonotype: Antigen unknown.

Via MiXCR, TCRdb re-called the reads, giving one row per CDR3 protein. The table shows about 770,000 distinct CDR3 sequences, with 25% to 30% occurring only once. J is TRBJ2-4 and V is TRBV18; D call uncertain. The sample was cultured CD8+ T cells from PBMCs, taken from culture after CMV antigen stimulation. This TCR derives from a human donor in good health (CMV status not recorded). Some clones in this sample may be carry-over from other donors' samples. The CDR3 DNA is TGTGCCAGCTCACCGGAGCAAACACTAGCCAAAAACATTCAGTACTTC. It is translated as CASSPEQTLAKNIQYF.